This entry concerns a single T cell receptor beta chain. Its antigen is not identified. Into CD45RA+ naive and CD45RA-negative memory subsets, the CD4+ cells were split. This record belongs to a study of shared clonotypes between healthy human individuals. Study-wide results and limits: Naive CD4 clonotypes were shared across several donors at roughly 5%. Relative to memory subsets, naive subsets generally showed larger estimated richness.

After removal of 4 bases from V and 0 bases from J, the junction contained 11 bases not matched to a gene. The CDR3 runs to 17 residues. The germline CDR1 and CDR2 sequences are SGHAT and FQNNGV. Assay: immunoSEQ multiplex PCR; the TCRdb copy retains only in-frame clones and omits some. This table holds about 2.4 million clones, 80% to 95% found once. Specimen: naive CD4+ T cells from PBMCs. Noted subset: CD45RA+ positively selected. The receptor comes from a man between 18 and 29 years old in good health. Some clones in this sample may be carry-over from other donors' samples. V is TRBV11-2 and J is TRBJ2-7; 8 nucleotides agree with TRBD2. The CDR3 nucleotides are TGTGCCAGCAGCTCCGAGGGGCTAGCGGGTCCCTCCTACGAGCAGTACTTC. Translation: CASSSEGLAGPSYEQYF.